This TCR beta chain was observed in a study of human T cells and chemical hapten exposure. Time point defined: pre-sensitization, week 0. Treatment: therapeutic diphenylcyclopropenone sensitization with weekly scalp DPC. Patients had alopecia, were aged 18 to 70, and were not pregnant. TCRdb recomputed calls from the RACE reads with MiXCR, one row per CDR3 protein. The data hold more than 80,000 distinct CDR3 sequences, with around 10% observed a single time. CDR3 length equals 15 residues. Between the trimmed V and J ends, which lost 6 bases and 0 bases, there was a span of 13 bases. Germline V gene sequence: CDR1 MNHEY, CDR2 SVGAGI. This clonotype was recorded a few times.

The rearrangement uses TRBV6-5 and TRBJ2-3; D unclear. The clonotype originates from a woman aged 50 to 65 with alopecia areata. Some clones in this sample may be carry-over from other donors' samples. This specimen consisted of whole blood, obtained in connection with sensitization to the hapten diphenylcyclopropenone (DPC). The CDR3 region is CASSKEARSTDTQYF. The CDR3 DNA sequence: TGTGCCAGCAGCAAAGAGGCTAGGAGCACAGATACGCAGTATTTT.